The 27 T cell receptor beta chains given below trace back to one sample, sequenced in a study of tumor-infiltrating lymphocytes in primary liver carcinoma (dated by TCRdb to about 2017). The sequencing machine was an Illumina HiSeq 2500. TCRbeta-specific cDNA was reverse-transcribed from around 0.45 ug total RNA using a constant-region primer and ProtoScript II reverse transcriptase. Construction of the TCRbeta libraries relied on three nested rounds of multiplex PCR, following a slightly modified ARM-PCR procedure. Each of the first two PCR rounds ran for around 9 cycles and used multiplex TRBV1-TRBV30 forward primers together with a Cbeta reverse primer. The public reads were run again by TCRdb, first through fastp at Q25 and then through MiXCR, and only productive beta chains were kept. Rows merge per CDR3 protein into single entries with the most common DNA and genes. This sample comprises 150,000 to 200,000 distinct CDR3 sequences, about 82% of them detected only once. The ten top clones hold around 18% of the sample.

Total RNA and DNA were co-extracted from about 19-30 mg of bulk tissue with the AllPrep DNA/RNA mini kit, without cell sorting. The sample consisted of tumor tissue from primary liver carcinoma. Source of these receptors: a man in his forties with primary liver carcinoma and hepatitis B virus infection.

About this clonotype: The germline gene is not matched at one end of the junction; a read error may be the cause. The rearrangement links TRBV6-5 to TRBJ2-6; D might be TRBD1 (5 bases). Germline-derived CDR1 and CDR2 are MNHEY and SVGAGI. This CDR3 is 13 amino acids long. CDR3 sequence (DNA): TGTGCCAGCAATTACTCGACAGTCAACGTCTTGACTTTC. Its protein product is CASNYSTVNVLTF.

Turning to this clonotype: The junction does not match germline at one end; this may be a read error. This chain joins TRBV6-2 or TRBV6-3 and TRBJ2-3, with TRBD2 matching 9 bases. CDR3 length: 19 amino acids. Germline CDR1 is MNHEY and CDR2 is SVGEGT. CDR3 in amino acids: CVSSYHKGLAGERADTQYF. CDR3 nucleotide sequence: TGTGTCAGCAGTTATCACAAGGGACTAGCAGGAGAGAGGGCAGATACGCAGTATTTT.

Note on this clonotype: A much larger clone sits a single nucleotide away, making a read error possible. The rearrangement links TRBV7-8 to TRBJ2-7; D gene unclear. This CDR3 region has 15 residues. The germline V and J ends were trimmed by 7 bases and 4 bases, with 20 bases remaining between them. Germline V gives CDR1 SGHVS, CDR2 FQNEAQ. The CDR3 region is CASTARSAPAYEQYF. The CDR3 coding sequence is TGTGCCAGCACCGCTCGGTCGGCACCGGCGTACGAGCAGTACTTC.

Concerning this clonotype itself: A junction end diverges from the germline sequence, so it may reflect a read error. The chain is built from TRBV29-1 and TRBJ2-3, with D possibly TRBD2 on 7 matching bases. Germline-derived CDR1 and CDR2 are SQVTM and ANQGSEA. The CDR3 consists of 13 residues. The CDR3 is CSVRTGGGGTHYF. The DNA for the CDR3 is TGCAGTGTCCGGACGGGGGGCGGAGGTACGCACTATTTT.

This clonotype was found once. A junction end diverges from the germline sequence, so it may reflect a read error. The chain is built from TRBV4-3 and TRBJ2-2, with D perhaps matching TRBD2 (7 bases). CDR3 length: 14 residues. CDR1 is LGHNA and CDR2 is YSLEER in the germline V gene. The CDR3 loop reads CASNQGGGTGELFF. DNA for the CDR3: TGCGCCAGCAACCAAGGGGGGGGGACCGGGGAGCTGTTTTTT.

Details on this clonotype: A much larger clonotype is one base distant, so this may be a read error. V usage is TRBV28 and J usage is TRBJ2-1; 8 bases are shared with TRBD2. Germline trimming cut 8 bases from V and 10 bases from J; bases unmatched to any gene: 16. Germline V gene sequence: CDR1 MDHEN, CDR2 SYDVKM. The CDR3 covers 15 residues. The CDR3 DNA sequence: TGTGCCAGCGGCAAGCGGGAGTGCCGACTCTCCGAGCAGTTCTTC. Its protein is CASGKRECRLSEQFF.

Regarding this clonotype: At one end the junction does not follow the germline gene, possibly because of a read error. The chain links TRBV6-5 to TRBJ2-7; D is ambiguous. The CDR3 is 16 residues long. CDR1 and CDR2 (germline): MNHEY, SVGAGI. CDR3 bases: TGTGCCAGCAGTAGGGATTTGGAGAGAGGACGCTACGAGCACTACTTC. This translates into CASSRDLERGRYEHYF.

This clonotype has only a few counts. The chain couples TRBV11-1 to TRBJ2-4; 13 bases are a match to TRBD2. The CDR3 totals 16 residues. Germline values: CDR1 SGHAT, CDR2 FQDESV (reference sequence). V dropped 8 bases and J dropped 3; count of bases not matched to a gene: 7. CDR3 bases: TGTGCCAGCTTTCCCGGGACTAGCGGGATCAAAAACATTCAGTACTTC. Translated, it gives CASFPGTSGIKNIQYF.

With respect to this clonotype: At one boundary the junction diverges from the germline segment, which might be a read error. V gene TRBV11-2 combines with J gene TRBJ2-6, with TRBD1 identical over 8 bases. The CDR3 runs 21 residues. Germline V gene sequence: CDR1 SGHAT, CDR2 FQNNGV. CDR3 nucleotides: TGTGCCGGCAGCATGAGGGGAGACAGGGGCATTTCCCTCTCTGTGGCCAACGTCCTGACTTTC. Translated, it gives CAGSMRGDRGISLSVANVLTF.

This clonotype was seen many times. The rearrangement uses TRBV4-3 and TRBJ1-2; 9 nucleotides line up with TRBD1. V shed 2 bases, J shed 6 bases, and the junction held 4 bases outside the gene matches. There are 14 residues in the CDR3. Looked up from germline, CDR1 is LGHNA and CDR2 is YSLEER. CDR3 nucleotides: TGCGCCAGCAGCCAACCCGGGACAGGGAATGGCTACACCTTC. As protein: CASSQPGTGNGYTF.

Worth noting for this clonotype: Since the CDR3 does not end with the conserved phenylalanine or tryptophan, this likely comes from a read error. The genes are TRBV29-1 and TRBJ1-1; unclear D gene. The length of the CDR3 is 11 residues. Trimming stripped 5 bases from V and 4 bases from J, with 8 bases between. Looked up from germline, CDR1 is SQVTM and CDR2 is ANQGSEA. The CDR3 sequence: CSVRSGTEAFI. In nucleotides, the CDR3 is TGCAGCGTTCGATCTGGCACTGAAGCTTTCATT.

With respect to this clonotype: The conserved final phenylalanine or tryptophan is absent from the CDR3, which likely points to a read error. No DNA is shown, since the ends of the CDR3 on it are uncertain; the CDR3 is the one TCRdb lists. V gene TRBV4-1 combines with J gene TRBJ2-7; TRBD1 is taken as the D call from the table, unchecked against the DNA. The germline V gene has CDR1 MGHRA and CDR2 YSYEKL. The CDR3 region is 17 residues in length, termini included. The CDR3 loop reads CASSQVSGQVMSYERYI.

The J gene is TRBJ2-2, the V gene TRBV10-3; 8 positions match TRBD1. J gave up 5 bases and V 10 bases, and 15 bases lay outside the gene matches. Per the germline V gene, CDR1 is ENHRY and CDR2 is SYGVKD. CDR3 length: 16 residues. The CDR3, as DNA: TGTGCCACCAAACAGGGGGGAATTGAAAAGACCGGGGAGCTGTTTTTT. Its protein is CATKQGGIEKTGELFF.

J is TRBJ2-7 and V is TRBV11-2; TRBD2 agrees at 10 bases. Trimming at V came to 1 base and at J to 8 bases, leaving 11 bases not matched to a gene. CDR1 is SGHAT and CDR2 is FQNNGV in the germline V gene. The CDR3 sequence is 16 residues long. For the CDR3, the DNA is TGTGCCAGCAGCTTAGGGCCTAGCGGGAGCTGGGTCAAGCAGTACTTC. Translation gives CASSLGPSGSWVKQYF.

On this clonotype: The junction does not match germline at one end; this may be a read error. This chain connects TRBV5-6 to TRBJ2-4; a possible D gene is TRBD2 (6 bases). This CDR3 comprises 15 residues. Germline CDR1 SGHDT, CDR2 YYEEEE. The CDR3 DNA reads TGTACCAGTAGCCTGGAGGGGCTAGCCAAAAACATTCAGTACTTC. Its protein product is CTSSLEGLAKNIQYF.

This clonotype has a single count. A read error may account for a junction end that differs from germline. The rearrangement joins TRBV12-5 to TRBJ2-3, with unresolved D. The CDR3 contains 13 residues. Germline CDR1 is LGHNT and CDR2 is FRNRAP. The CDR3 DNA is TGTGTTAGTGGTTCGGGTTTCACAGATATGCAGTATTTT. Protein: CVSGSGFTDMQYF.

About this clonotype itself: One end of the junction is discordant with germline, which a read error may explain. The V and J genes are TRBV11-1 and TRBJ2-6, with 7 bases aligning to TRBD1. CDR3 length equals 18 residues. Germline V gene sequence: CDR1 SGHAT, CDR2 FQDESV (reference sequence). CDR3 loop: CASGLGQGDFSGANVLTF. The CDR3 region has the DNA TGTGCCAGCGGCTTGGGCCAGGGGGATTTTTCTGGAGCCAACGTCCTGACTTTC.

The rearrangement joins TRBV19 to TRBJ2-7; 7 nucleotides agree with TRBD2. The CDR3 contains 13 residues. Germline V gives CDR1 LNHDA, CDR2 SQIVND (reference sequence). Losses at the gene ends were 5 bases for V and 4 bases for J; bases not matched to a gene: 5. CDR3 residues: CASSYGGRYEQYF. CDR3 nucleotides: TGTGCCAGTAGTTACGGGGGGAGGTACGAGCAGTACTTC.

J is TRBJ2-2 and V is TRBV11-2, with TRBD2 identical over 9 bases. There are 18 residues in the CDR3. CDR1 is SGHAT, CDR2 FQNNGV, per germline. DNA for the CDR3: TGTTTCAGCAGCTTAGTTGTCCCTAGCGGGGTCAACACCGGGGAGCTGTTTTTT. It translates to CFSSLVVPSGVNTGELFF. The full variable domain, with the rest looked up from reference TRBV11-2 and TRBJ2-2, is EAGVAQSPRYKIIEKRQSVAFWCNPISGHATLYWYQQILGQGPKLLIQFQNNGVVDDSQLPKDRFSAERLKGVDSTLKIQPAKLEDSAVYLCFSSLVVPSGVNTGELFFGEGSRLTVL.

About this clonotype: Its ends do not fully match the called genes, so a read error is possible. The rearrangement joins TRBV20-1 to TRBJ1-6, with D maybe TRBD1 (5 bases). The germline V gene has CDR1 DFQATT and CDR2 SNEGSKA (reference sequence). This CDR3 region has 16 residues. The chain's CDR3 is CSAGWVGTATNSALHF. The CDR3 bases are TGCAGTGCTGGTTGGGTTGGGACCGCAACGAATTCAGCCCTCCACTTT.

Of note for this clonotype: It may be a read error: a sequence one base away is much more abundant. CDR3 amino acids: CSVGITYKQYF. The CDR3 DNA is TGCAGCGTTGGTATTACCTACAAGCAGTACTTC. The chain couples TRBV29-1 to TRBJ2-7; D is unclear. This CDR3 is 11 amino acids long. Per germline, CDR1 SQVTM and CDR2 ANQGSEA.

As concerns this clonotype: Compared with germline, one end of the junction differs, possibly owing to a read error. The CDR3 region is CASSDSGRFTVTQYF. The CDR3 region has the DNA TGTGCCAGCAGCGATAGCGGGAGATTTACGGTTACGCAATATTTT. The chain has TRBV11-2 and TRBJ2-3; 9 bases are shared with TRBD2. The CDR3 is 15 residues long. Germline V gene data show CDR1 as SGHAT and CDR2 as FQNNGV. Full variable domain (remainder filled in from reference TRBV11-2 and TRBJ2-3): EAGVAQSPRYKIIEKRQSVAFWCNPISGHATLYWYQQILGQGPKLLIQFQNNGVVDDSQLPKDRFSAERLKGVDSTLKIQPAKLEDSAVYLCASSDSGRFTVTQYFGPGTRLTVL.

The chain links TRBV11-1 to TRBJ2-2, with D tentatively TRBD1 (5 bases). The CDR3 totals 15 residues. Deletions cut 7 bases from V and 4 bases from J, with 16 bases between. Looked up from germline, CDR1 is SGHAT and CDR2 is FQDESV (reference sequence). The CDR3 is CASNYTGHFTGELFF. The CDR3 DNA reads TGTGCCAGCAACTATACAGGACATTTCACCGGGGAGCTGTTTTTT.

This clonotype was detected many times. CDR3 nucleotide sequence: TGCGCCAGCAGCCAAGAAAGGACTAGCGGGAGTCTATACGAGCAGTACTTC. This codes for CASSQERTSGSLYEQYF. V is TRBV4-1 and J is TRBJ2-7; 13 positions match TRBD2. This CDR3 comprises 17 residues. From germline, CDR1 is MGHRA and CDR2 YSYEKL. Losses at the gene ends were 0 bases for V and 4 bases for J; bases not matched to a gene: 6.

With regard to this clonotype: One end of the junction does not line up with germline, which may come from a read error. The chain joins TRBV6-1 to TRBJ2-4; TRBD2 aligns across 9 bases. The CDR3 consists of 17 residues. Per the germline V gene, CDR1 is MNHNS and CDR2 is SASEGT. For the CDR3, the DNA is TGCACCAGCGTCCTCCTGGGGGCGGGAGGGCACCAAAACATCCAGTACTTC. This gives the protein CTSVLLGAGGHQNIQYF.

Regarding this clonotype: Its ends do not fully match the called genes, so a read error is possible. The chain combines TRBV4-2 with TRBJ2-1; 7 bases align to TRBD2. Germline V CDR1 and CDR2: LGHNA, YNFKEQ. The CDR3 has 15 amino acids. The CDR3 reads CVSSQASGFHNEQFF. The CDR3 coding sequence is TGTGTCAGCAGCCAAGCTAGCGGATTTCACAATGAGCAGTTCTTC.

In regard to this clonotype: A read error is possible here, since a much larger clone lies one base away. The chain has TRBV30 and TRBJ2-1; maybe TRBD2 (6 bases). V was clipped by 5 bases and J by 3 bases, with 14 bases between them. The CDR3 sequence is 14 residues long. CDR1 and CDR2 (germline): GTSNPN, SVGIG (reference sequence). This CDR3 is CAWARLGNYNEQFF. The CDR3 nucleotides read TGTGCCTGGGCCCGACTAGGGAACTACAATGAGCAGTTCTTC.